This T cell receptor beta chain was documented in a study of technical replicates of blood from a handful of donors. Assay used: immunoSEQ multiplex PCR; TCRdb lists only in-frame clones, some missing. The sample has approximately 70,000 clones, around nine tenths seen once. The CDR3 loop spans 15 amino acids. The V end lost 5 bases, the J end lost 0 bases, and 10 bases lay between the germline ends. Germline V gene lookup returns CDR1 MGHRA and CDR2 YSYEKL. The receptor's source is a human donor in good health. Material: T cells isolated from PBMCs. The V and J genes are TRBV4-1 and TRBJ1-4; D perhaps matches TRBD1 (5 bases). CDR3 sequence: CASSGSGATNEKLFF. The CDR3 DNA reads as TGCGCCAGCAGCGGTTCGGGGGCAACTAATGAAAAACTGTTTTTT.